Listed here are 4 T cell receptor beta chains from one sample, sequenced in a study of cytomegalovirus exposure and HLA in healthy donors. Vbeta (60) and Jbeta (13) primers were used in the PCR. TCRdb's copy holds only in-frame clones and misses some; the assay was immunoSEQ multiplex PCR. The table records over 50,000 clones, about 90% of them present only once. Sequences were obtained from PBMCs. Every receptor here comes from a man aged 18 to 29 in good health and CMV-seronegative.

The chain carries TRBV30 and TRBJ1-2, with unresolved D. V lost 8 bases and J 4 bases, leaving 11 bases between the germline ends. The CDR3 loop spans 11 amino acids. Looked up from germline, CDR1 is GTSNPN and CDR2 is SVGIG (reference sequence). The CDR3 bases are TGTGCCGTTGACGGGTTCTATGGCTACACCTTC. Protein sequence: CAVDGFYGYTF. The full variable domain, in which reference TRBV30 and TRBJ1-2 provide the parts outside the CDR3, is SQTIHQWPATLVQPVGSPLSLECTVEGTSNPNLYWYRQAAGRGLQLLFYSVGIGQISSEVPQNLSASRPQDRQFILSSKKLLLSDSGFYLCAVDGFYGYTFGSGTRLTVV.

This clone was found a few times. V and J are TRBV10-2 and TRBJ1-1; D is unclear. The CDR3 runs 15 residues. V was trimmed by 6 bases and J by 4 bases, leaving 18 bases between them. CDR1 and CDR2 from the germline V gene are WSHSY and SAAADI. CDR3 nucleotides: TGCGCCAGCAGCGACCCCCCCGGGTCCGGCACTGAAGCTTTCTTT. The encoded protein is CASSDPPGSGTEAFF.

This clone appeared once. This sequence joins TRBV9 and TRBJ2-5; TRBD2 agrees at 7 bases. V dropped 4 bases and J dropped 1; count of bases not matched to a gene: 4. Germline lookup yields CDR1 SGDLS and CDR2 YYNGEE. This CDR3 is built from 14 residues. CDR3 sequence reads: CASSFSGIQETQYF. The DNA of the CDR3 is TGTGCCAGCAGCTTCAGCGGGATCCAAGAGACCCAGTACTTC. The variable domain in full, completed from reference TRBV9 and TRBJ2-5, reads DSGVTQTPKHLITATGQRVTLRCSPRSGDLSVYWYQQSLDQGLQFLIQYYNGEERAKGNILERFSAQQFPDLHSELNLSSLELGDSALYFCASSFSGIQETQYFGPGTRLLVL.

The V gene is TRBV14, the J gene TRBJ2-3; maybe TRBD2 (6 bases). The CDR3 runs to 18 residues. Between the trimmed V and J ends, which lost 0 bases and 1 base, there was a span of 17 bases. Per the germline V gene, CDR1 is SGHDN and CDR2 is FVKESK. This CDR3 reads CASSQDLSSDYRTDTQYF. CDR3 nucleotides: TGTGCCAGCAGCCAAGATTTATCGTCGGACTACCGCACAGATACGCAGTATTTT.